The following is a T cell receptor (beta chain) sequence with its context. This specimen comes from a study of tumor-infiltrating lymphocytes in primary liver carcinoma. Overall study: Sequenced samples came back with roughly 3.5 to 7.13 million productive TCRbeta reads, and the counts looked alike across tissue types.

CDR1 is SGHAT, CDR2 FQDESV, per germline (reference sequence). V shed 6 bases and J shed 1 base, with 16 bases lying between them. The CDR3 contains 15 residues. Both RNA and DNA were isolated together from around 20-30 mg of bulk tissue that had not been sorted. Production of TCR beta cDNA used roughly 0.55 ug total RNA together with a constant-region primer. TCR beta libraries came from three nested multiplex PCR rounds using slightly modified ARM-PCR. Running 9 to 11 cycles apiece, the first two PCR rounds relied on TRBV1-TRBV30 forward primers together with a C-beta reverse primer. Each CDR3 protein gets one entry after TCRdb re-called the multiplex PCR reads with MiXCR. The sample shows roughly 120,000 distinct CDR3 sequences, roughly 75% of them seen only once.

Sequencing was performed on tumor-adjacent normal liver tissue. The sequence was collected from a woman aged 55 to 70 with primary liver carcinoma and hepatitis B virus infection. The chain uses TRBV11-1 and TRBJ2-7, with D perhaps being TRBD1 or TRBD2 (5 bases each). The CDR3: CASSYLRGPSYEQYF. CDR3 in DNA: TGTGCCAGCAGTTACCTACGGGGACCGTCCTACGAGCAGTACTTC.